The present entry profiles one TCR beta chain with its context. This sample was included in a study of blood T cell repertoires in COVID-19. Study information: Samples came from the United States, Italy and Spain, spanning acute and convalescent COVID-19.

Looked up from germline, CDR1 is KGHSH and CDR2 is LQKENI. The CDR3 is 14 residues long. V was clipped by 4 bases and J by 5 bases, with 14 bases between them. Per the authors' pipeline: It was from reference gene primer amplification that nucleated cell counts were estimated. Using immunoSEQ multiplex PCR, the repertoire was profiled, and TCRdb retains in-frame clones only, with some absent. V and J calls and clone size follow that table, whereas D and trimming were derived from the DNA. The table includes roughly 180,000 clones, 88% detected once. This clonotype originated in a man aged 65 to 85 with active or convalescent COVID-19. The material sequenced was peripheral blood. The gene calls are TRBV18 and TRBJ2-5, with D perhaps matching TRBD2 (6 bases). DNA of the CDR3: TGTGCCAGCTCACGCGGGATCAAGGGGGAGACCCAGTACTTC. As protein: CASSRGIKGETQYF.